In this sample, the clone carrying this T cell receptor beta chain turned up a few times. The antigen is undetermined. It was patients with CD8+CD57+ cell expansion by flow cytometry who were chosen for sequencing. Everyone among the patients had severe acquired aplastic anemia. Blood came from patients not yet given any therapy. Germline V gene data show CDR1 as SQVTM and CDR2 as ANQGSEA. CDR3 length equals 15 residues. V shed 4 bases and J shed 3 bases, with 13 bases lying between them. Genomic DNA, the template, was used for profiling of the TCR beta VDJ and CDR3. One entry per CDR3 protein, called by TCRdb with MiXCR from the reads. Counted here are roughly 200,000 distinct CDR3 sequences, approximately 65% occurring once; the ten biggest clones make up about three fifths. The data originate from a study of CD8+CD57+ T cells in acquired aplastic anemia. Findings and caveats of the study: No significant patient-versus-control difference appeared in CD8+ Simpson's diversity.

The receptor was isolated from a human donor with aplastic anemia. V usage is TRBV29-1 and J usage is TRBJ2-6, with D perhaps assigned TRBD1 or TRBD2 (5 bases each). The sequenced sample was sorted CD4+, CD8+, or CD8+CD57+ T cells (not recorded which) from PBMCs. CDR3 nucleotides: TGCAGCGTTGTTGCAAGGGGAGATGGGGCCAACGTCCTGACTTTC. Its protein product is CSVVARGDGANVLTF.